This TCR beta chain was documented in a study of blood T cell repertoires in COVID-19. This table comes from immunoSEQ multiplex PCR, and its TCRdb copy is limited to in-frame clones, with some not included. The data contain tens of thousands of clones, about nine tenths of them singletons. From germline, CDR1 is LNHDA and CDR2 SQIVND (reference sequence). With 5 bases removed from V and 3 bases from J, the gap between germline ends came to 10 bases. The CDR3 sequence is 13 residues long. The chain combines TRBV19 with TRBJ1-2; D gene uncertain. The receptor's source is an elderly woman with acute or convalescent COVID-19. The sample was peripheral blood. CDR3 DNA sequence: TGTGCCAGTAGTCCTCAAACGGACTATGGCTACACCTTC. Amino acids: CASSPQTDYGYTF.